Listed below are T cell receptor beta chains from one sample, sequenced in a study of T cells in Graves' hyperthyroidism and ophthalmopathy. MiXCR, applied by TCRdb to the multiplex PCR reads, yields one record per CDR3 protein. The sample yields a few hundred thousand distinct CDR3 sequences, 18% seen once. The specimen was blood. Receptor source: a man aged 18 to 29 with Graves' ophthalmopathy. The CDR3 runs from the conserved cysteine through the conserved F or W. Each record gives: CDR3 protein, J gene, V gene.

CDR3: CASSLSSGGAYEQFF
J: TRBJ2-1
V: TRBV7-2

CDR3: CASSPYDSTNEKLFF
J: TRBJ1-4
V: TRBV5-5

CDR3: CASSRPRRGPSNTGELFF
J: TRBJ2-2
V: TRBV9

CDR3: CASSYSDNYGYTF
J: TRBJ1-2
V: TRBV6-5

CDR3: CASSSGGPGYEQYF
J: TRBJ2-7
V: TRBV11-3

CDR3: CASSVEGAYEQYF
J: TRBJ2-7
V: TRBV18

CDR3: CASSLSGGVSGYTF
J: TRBJ1-2
V: TRBV7-2

CDR3: CASSLATGGYGYTF
J: TRBJ1-2
V: TRBV7-9

CDR3: CASSYSSRTDYNEQFF
J: TRBJ2-1
V: TRBV6-2/TRBV6-3

CDR3: CASSLAWGGGNEQFF
J: TRBJ2-1
V: TRBV5-1

CDR3: CSARARTVEAFF
J: TRBJ1-1
V: TRBV20-1

CDR3: CSASKGHPNSPLHF
J: TRBJ1-6
V: TRBV20-1

CDR3: CASSPSGDQETQYF
J: TRBJ2-5
V: TRBV6-1

CDR3: CASSLSNTGELFF
J: TRBJ2-2
V: TRBV7-8

CDR3: CASSPGWGDTQYF
J: TRBJ2-3
V: TRBV11-2

CDR3: CASSEVIAGAKQFF
J: TRBJ2-1
V: TRBV2

CDR3: CASSVDRDYNEQFF
J: TRBJ2-1
V: TRBV10-1

CDR3: CASTETGGETQYF
J: TRBJ2-5
V: TRBV2

CDR3: CATSDIPETSYEQYF
J: TRBJ2-7
V: TRBV24-1

CDR3: CASSYQTGGVTEAFF
J: TRBJ1-1
V: TRBV6-5

CDR3: CSAGLRVTDTQYF
J: TRBJ2-3
V: TRBV20-1

CDR3: CASSQVPGLLDTQYF
J: TRBJ2-3
V: TRBV27

CDR3: CASSLVGGLRNTEAFF
J: TRBJ1-1
V: TRBV7-9

CDR3: CASSQGVGTGVAFF
J: TRBJ1-1
V: TRBV3-1

CDR3: CASSAPAGGNYGYTF
J: TRBJ1-2
V: TRBV28

CDR3: CASSYPAGQEMNTGELFF
J: TRBJ2-2
V: TRBV6-6

CDR3: CASNTGTVNTGELFF
J: TRBJ2-2
V: TRBV5-1

CDR3: CASSLTGTGGRAFF
J: TRBJ1-1
V: TRBV28

CDR3: CASSQDRGSVMNTEAFF
J: TRBJ1-1
V: TRBV4-2

CDR3: CASGGAVNSGNTIYF
J: TRBJ1-3
V: TRBV2

CDR3: CASSALSRGDGYTF
J: TRBJ1-2
V: TRBV9

CDR3: CASTVRDTEAFF
J: TRBJ1-1
V: TRBV6-1

CDR3: CASSLHLAGGISYEQYF
J: TRBJ2-7
V: TRBV28

CDR3: CASSSYGTQETQYF
J: TRBJ2-5
V: TRBV11-2

CDR3: CASSPWTKGNTIYF
J: TRBJ1-3
V: TRBV9

CDR3: CASSLDTDAQYF
J: TRBJ2-3
V: TRBV7-8

CDR3: CASNRDRGGEKLFF
J: TRBJ1-4
V: TRBV5-1

CDR3: CASSRTGTGGNEQYF
J: TRBJ2-7
V: TRBV11-2

CDR3: CASSARRVPGELFF
J: TRBJ2-2
V: TRBV2

CDR3: CASSPNKGRFAEAFF
J: TRBJ1-1
V: TRBV6-1

CDR3: CASSLGTIEGYTF
J: TRBJ1-2
V: TRBV7-9

CDR3: CASRARGHTGAYTQYF
J: TRBJ2-3
V: TRBV28

CDR3: CASSRSTSTDTQYF
J: TRBJ2-3
V: TRBV5-1

CDR3: CASSPSSSSGANVLTF
J: TRBJ2-6
V: TRBV11-1

CDR3: CASSSGTSGGTYYEQYF
J: TRBJ2-7
V: TRBV27

CDR3: CASGLVLGRGTMNTEAFF
J: TRBJ1-1
V: TRBV12-5

CDR3: CASRRTYEQYF
J: TRBJ2-7
V: TRBV5-1

CDR3: CASSQEAGLLSNYGYTF
J: TRBJ1-2
V: TRBV4-2

CDR3: CASILAGTDEAFF
J: TRBJ1-1
V: TRBV6-1

CDR3: CASSPRTGGNGELFF
J: TRBJ2-2
V: TRBV7-9

CDR3: CASSFSPDEQFF
J: TRBJ2-1
V: TRBV27

CDR3: CASSYSRTPVDYTF
J: TRBJ1-2
V: TRBV6-1

CDR3: CASSRPGTGSRHSEGEQYF
J: TRBJ2-7
V: TRBV28

CDR3: CASSLVSDGTYEQYF
J: TRBJ2-7
V: TRBV7-2

CDR3: CATSVGGASTDTQYF
J: TRBJ2-3
V: TRBV24-1